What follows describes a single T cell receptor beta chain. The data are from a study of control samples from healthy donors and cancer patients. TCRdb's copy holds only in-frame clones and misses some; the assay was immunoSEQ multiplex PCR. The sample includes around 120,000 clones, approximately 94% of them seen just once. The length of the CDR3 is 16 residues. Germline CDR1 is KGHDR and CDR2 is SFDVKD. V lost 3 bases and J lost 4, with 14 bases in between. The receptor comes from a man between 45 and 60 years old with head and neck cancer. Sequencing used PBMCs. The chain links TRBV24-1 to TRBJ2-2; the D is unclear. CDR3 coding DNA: TGTGCCACCAGTGATCCGTCCGCGGTTTTCACCGGGGAGCTGTTTTTT. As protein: CATSDPSAVFTGELFF.